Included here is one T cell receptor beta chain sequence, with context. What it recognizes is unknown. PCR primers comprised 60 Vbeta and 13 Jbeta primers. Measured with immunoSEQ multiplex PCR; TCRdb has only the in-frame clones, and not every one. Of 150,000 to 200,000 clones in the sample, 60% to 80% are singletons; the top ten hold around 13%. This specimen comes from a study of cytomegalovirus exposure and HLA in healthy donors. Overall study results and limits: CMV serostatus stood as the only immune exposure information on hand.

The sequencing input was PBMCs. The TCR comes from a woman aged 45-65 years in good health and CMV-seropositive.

The CDR3 DNA reads as TGTGCTAGTGGTTTGGTACGGCGCGGGAGCTACGAGCAGTACTTC. Translation: CASGLVRRGSYEQYF. The V gene is TRBV12-5, the J gene TRBJ2-7; 7 nucleotides align to TRBD2. Per germline, CDR1 LGHNT and CDR2 FRNRAP. The length of the CDR3 is 15 residues. Trimming removed 0 bases from V and 3 bases from J; junction bases left unmatched: 5.